This passage covers 17 T cell receptor beta chains from one sample sequenced in a study of T cells after yellow fever vaccination. Each CDR3 protein is one row after TCRdb ran MiXCR on the 5' RACE reads. The sample holds some 670,000 distinct CDR3 sequences, approximately 13% seen once. The specimen was PBMCs, collected on the day of the yellow fever booster vaccination. These receptors originate from a man aged 30-40 years who received the YFV17D yellow fever vaccine.

The rearrangement joins TRBV20-1 to TRBJ2-5; D is possibly TRBD1 or TRBD2 (5 bases each). Germline V gives CDR1 DFQATT, CDR2 SNEGSKA (reference sequence). The CDR3 has 12 amino acids. V lost 6 bases and J lost 4, with 12 bases in between. CDR3 sequence: CSARRGAETQYF. The CDR3 coding sequence is TGCAGTGCGAGACGAGGGGCAGAGACCCAGTACTTC.

In its sample, this clonotype was seen a few times. The chain is built from TRBV3-1 and TRBJ1-6; D is possibly TRBD1 (6 bases). The germline V gene encodes CDR1 LGHDT and CDR2 YNNKEL (reference sequence). This CDR3 region has 14 residues. V gave up 6 bases and J gave up 7 bases, with 13 bases separating them. CDR3 DNA sequence: TGTGCCAGCAGTTACGGACAGTTCAATTCACCCCTCCACTTT. Its translation is CASSYGQFNSPLHF.

The chain recombines TRBV7-2 with TRBJ2-5; the D call may be TRBD1 or TRBD2 (5 bases each). The CDR3 runs 15 residues. V shed 4 bases and J shed 0 bases, with 12 bases lying between them. Germline V gives CDR1 SGHTA, CDR2 FQGNSA. CDR3 protein: CASSYLGPNQETQYF. DNA for the CDR3: TGTGCCAGCAGCTACTTGGGACCGAACCAAGAGACCCAGTACTTC. Using reference TRBV7-2 and TRBJ2-5 for the parts outside the CDR3, the full variable domain is GAGVSQSPSNKVTEKGKDVELRCDPISGHTALYWYRQSLGQGLEFLIYFQGNSAPDKSGLPSDRFSAERTGGSVSTLTIQRTQQEDSAVYLCASSYLGPNQETQYFGPGTRLLVL.

The sample holds a few counts of this clonotype. The chain carries TRBV9 and TRBJ2-2; unclear D gene. CDR3 length equals 15 residues. The germline gives CDR1 SGDLS, CDR2 YYNGEE. V was pared by 0 bases and J by 4 bases, with 10 bases between. Here the CDR3 DNA reads TGTGCCAGCAGCGTAGCCCCAATTCTCACCGGGGAGCTGTTTTTT. Translating gives CASSVAPILTGELFF.

This clonotype was observed a few times. The gene calls are TRBV6-1 and TRBJ2-3, with TRBD1 matching over 8 bases. CDR3 size: 15 residues. V was pared by 5 bases and J by 1 base, with 5 bases of the junction left unmatched. The V gene's germline CDR1 is MNHNS and CDR2 SASEGT. The CDR3 DNA reads TGTGCCAGCAGTCGACAGGGGATGCGCACAGATACGCAGTATTTT. It encodes CASSRQGMRTDTQYF.

This clonotype was observed at least ten times. The chain carries TRBV12-3 or TRBV12-4 and TRBJ1-1; perhaps TRBD1 as D (5 bases). CDR3 length equals 14 residues. Trimming left V 1 base short and J 2 bases short, with 8 bases between. CDR3 protein: CASSLGGANTEAFF. The CDR3, as DNA: TGTGCCAGCAGTTTAGGTGGGGCTAACACTGAAGCTTTCTTT.

This clonotype was counted many times. The rearrangement uses TRBV25-1 and TRBJ2-5, with TRBD2 matching 7 bases. V was pared by 2 bases and J by 4 bases, with 13 bases of the junction left unmatched. This CDR3 spans 17 amino acids. Germline-derived CDR1 and CDR2 are MGHDK and SYGVNS. CDR3 DNA: TGTGCCAGCAGTGAACCGGGAGGTGACCCAGGTAGAGAGACCCAGTACTTC. Translation: CASSEPGGDPGRETQYF.

This clonotype showed up many times. V usage is TRBV12-3 or TRBV12-4 and J usage is TRBJ2-5; D uncertain. Trimming took off 1 base at V and 8 bases at J, with 14 bases between the two ends. CDR3 length: 14 residues. The CDR3 sequence: CASSLGPVRETQYF. The CDR3 DNA is TGTGCCAGCAGTTTAGGCCCAGTAAGAGAAACCCAGTACTTC.

This clonotype was observed at least ten times. V and J are TRBV6-2 or TRBV6-3 and TRBJ2-2; the D is unclear. Germline V CDR1 and CDR2: MNHEY, SVGEGT. The CDR3 contains 14 residues. V shed 4 bases and J shed 0 bases, with 6 bases lying between them. DNA for the CDR3: TGTGCCAGCAGTTTAGCCCCGAACACCGGGGAGCTGTTTTTT. It specifies CASSLAPNTGELFF.

This clonotype has only one observation. The chain has TRBV29-1 and TRBJ2-1; no firm D call. CDR3 size: 14 residues. Germline V gives CDR1 SQVTM, CDR2 ANQGSEA. With 3 bases removed from V and 0 bases from J, the gap between germline ends came to 9 bases. The CDR3 DNA reads as TGCAGCGTTGACGGCAGAAACTCCTACAATGAGCAGTTCTTC. This codes for CSVDGRNSYNEQFF.

Regarding this clonotype: The junction departs from the called germline gene at one end, perhaps through a read error. This chain's CDR3 is CCARDKGTGYTGELFF. The CDR3 coding sequence is TGCTGTGCTAGAGATAAAGGGACAGGGTACACCGGGGAGCTGTTTTTT. This chain uses TRBV20-1 with TRBJ2-2; 9 nucleotides align to TRBD1. CDR1 is DFQATT, CDR2 SNEGSKA, per germline (reference sequence). This CDR3 comprises 16 residues.

The rearrangement uses TRBV28 and TRBJ2-7; 10 bases agree with TRBD2. The trim removed 6 bases at V and 3 bases at J, leaving 8 bases unmatched. The germline V gene has CDR1 MDHEN and CDR2 SYDVKM. CDR3 length: 15 residues. CDR3 coding DNA: TGTGCCAGCAGCGCACCTGGGACTAGCGTCTACGAGCAGTACTTC. Its translation is CASSAPGTSVYEQYF.

This clonotype came up once. The rearrangement uses TRBV12-3 or TRBV12-4 and TRBJ2-3; D may be TRBD2 (5 bases). The CDR3 totals 17 residues. The germline V and J ends were trimmed by 1 base and 1 base, with 15 bases remaining between them. In DNA form, the CDR3 reads TGTGCCAGCAGTTTAGGGGCCTTTGTTAGCGGCACAGATACGCAGTATTTT. Its translation is CASSLGAFVSGTDTQYF.

This chain connects TRBV12-3 or TRBV12-4 to TRBJ1-1; D gene uncertain. The germline V and J ends were trimmed by 3 bases and 0 bases, with 5 bases remaining between them. The CDR3 extends over 13 amino acids. The CDR3 DNA sequence: TGTGCCAGCAGTTTGTACCTGAACACTGAAGCTTTCTTT. Its translation is CASSLYLNTEAFF.

The count of this clonotype is one. V and J are TRBV20-1 and TRBJ1-5; 7 bases map to TRBD1. Germline assignment: CDR1 DFQATT and CDR2 SNEGSKA (reference sequence). CDR3 length: 14 amino acids. Unmatched junction bases numbered 14, after V lost 6 bases and J lost 9 bases. The CDR3 bases are TGCAGTGCAACTACAGGGGTCGCGTTAGGGCCCCAGCATTTT. This sequence encodes CSATTGVALGPQHF.

The V and J genes are TRBV6-2 or TRBV6-3 and TRBJ2-6; D gene unclear. The CDR3 is 12 amino acids. Trimming removed 8 bases from V and 2 bases from J, with 4 bases in between. CDR1 and CDR2 (germline): MNHEY, SVGEGT. The CDR3, as DNA: TGTGCCAGCCAACCTGGGGCCAACGTCCTGACTTTC. Amino acid sequence: CASQPGANVLTF.

This chain links TRBV6-1 with TRBJ2-7; D is perhaps TRBD1 or TRBD2 (5 bases each). CDR3 length: 14 residues. V was cut by 3 bases and J by 5 bases, with 14 bases left in between. Germline loops: CDR1 MNHNS, CDR2 SASEGT. CDR3 in amino acids: CASSEGVFMDEQYF. The CDR3 DNA reads as TGTGCCAGCAGTGAGGGGGTCTTCATGGACGAGCAGTACTTC.